This TCR beta chain was sequenced in a study of blood T cell repertoires in COVID-19. On the study more broadly: Sites across the United States, Italy and Spain contributed samples from acute and convalescent COVID-19. The analysed material was cDNA or gDNA that came from T cells, B-cell-depleted T cells, or PBMCs.

Assay used: immunoSEQ multiplex PCR; TCRdb lists only in-frame clones, some missing. The table has roughly 75,000 clones, 85% seen once. In germline, CDR1 is DFQATT, CDR2 SNEGSKA (reference sequence). The CDR3 has 11 amino acids. Between the trimmed V and J ends, which lost 5 bases and 5 bases, there was a span of 10 bases. The receptor's source is a man over 45 with COVID-19, enrolled during active disease. Sequencing was performed on peripheral blood. The chain uses TRBV20-1 and TRBJ2-7, with D tentatively TRBD1 (5 bases). The CDR3 DNA reads as TGCAGTGCTGTATTGACAGACGAGCAGTACTTC. Protein product: CSAVLTDEQYF.